The 21 T cell receptor beta chains given below trace back to one sample, sequenced in a study of T cell changes during pregnancy in multiple sclerosis (dated by TCRdb to the late 2010s). Libraries came from the immunoSEQ multiplex PCR assay. The table comes from immuneACCESS by way of TCRdb, which keeps in-frame sequences with V and J called. Part of the clones is missing from these tables; in studies checked, under half for an unresolved V gene and the rest for unknown reasons. Across this sample there are about 59,000 clones, with roughly 90% seen only once. The ten largest clonotypes hold about 0.85% of the sample. The sequencing here drew on peripheral blood, taken before pregnancy. All receptors come from a female donor with multiple sclerosis, enrolled in a pregnancy study.

The chain recombines TRBV30 with TRBJ1-1, with D hard to call. CDR3 length: 13 residues. Germline V gene data show CDR1 as GTSNPN and CDR2 as SVGIG (reference sequence). Trimming stripped 0 bases from V and 1 base from J, with 6 bases between. CDR3 sequence reads: CAWSVQENTEAFF. CDR3 sequence (DNA): TGTGCCTGGAGTGTACAAGAGAACACTGAAGCTTTCTTT.

The rearrangement links TRBV5-4 to TRBJ2-2; D may be TRBD2 (6 bases). V shed 1 base and J shed 5 bases, with 12 bases lying between them. The CDR3 totals 15 residues. Germline CDR1 is SGHNT and CDR2 is YYREEE (reference sequence). DNA of the CDR3: TGTGCCAGCAGCTTGCGTCCCCGGGGGACCGGGGAGCTGTTTTTT. Its protein is CASSLRPRGTGELFF.

This chain joins TRBV6-5 and TRBJ2-7, with 9 bases aligning to TRBD1. J gave up 5 bases and V 5 bases, and 7 bases lay outside the gene matches. The length of the CDR3 is 14 residues. Looked up from germline, CDR1 is MNHEY and CDR2 is SVGAGI. This CDR3 is CASSPGQGTNEQYF. In nucleotides, the CDR3 is TGTGCCAGCAGTCCGGGACAGGGAACGAACGAGCAGTACTTC.

The chain couples TRBV9 to TRBJ2-3, with TRBD2 matching over 7 bases. This CDR3 is built from 17 residues. The V segment lost 3 bases and the J segment 1 base; nucleotides outside the gene matches: 11. Germline-derived CDR1 and CDR2 are SGDLS and YYNGEE. CDR3 nucleotide sequence: TGTGCCAGCAGCGGAGTAACGAGCGGGGCACGCACAGATACGCAGTATTTT. Translating it yields CASSGVTSGARTDTQYF.

V usage is TRBV29-1 and J usage is TRBJ1-4, with TRBD1 identical over 8 bases. CDR1 and CDR2 from the germline V gene are SQVTM and ANQGSEA. This CDR3 has 13 amino acids. The V and J ends lost 7 bases and 8 bases, in that order; junction bases with no gene match: 9. The CDR3 region is CSGVTGAFEKLFF. As DNA, the CDR3 is TGCAGCGGTGTGACAGGGGCGTTCGAAAAACTGTTTTTT.

This rearrangement joins TRBV7-2 to TRBJ2-5; 14 bases line up with TRBD2. V dropped 4 bases and J dropped 5; count of bases not matched to a gene: 12. There are 18 residues in the CDR3. Germline V gene sequence: CDR1 SGHTA, CDR2 FQGNSA. The CDR3 DNA follows: TGTGCCAGCAGCTGGGGGACTAGCGGGGGCGCCAGGATGGAGACCCAGTACTTC. Its translation: CASSWGTSGGARMETQYF. Using reference TRBV7-2 and TRBJ2-5 for the parts outside the CDR3, the full variable domain is GAGVSQSPSNKVTEKGKDVELRCDPISGHTALYWYRQSLGQGLEFLIYFQGNSAPDKSGLPSDRFSAERTGGSVSTLTIQRTQQEDSAVYLCASSWGTSGGARMETQYFGPGTRLLVL.

Remarks on this clone: One junction end disagrees with the germline gene, perhaps due to a read error. The V gene is TRBV4-3, the J gene TRBJ2-3, with 13 positions matching TRBD2. The germline gives CDR1 LGHNA, CDR2 YSLEER. This CDR3 contains 14 residues. For the CDR3, the DNA is TGCGCCAGCAGCCAAGAGGGACTAGCGGGGCCCCCTCTTTTT. This sequence encodes CASSQEGLAGPPLF.

The gene calls are TRBV7-2 and TRBJ1-2; 8 nucleotides line up with TRBD1. The CDR3 covers 14 residues. CDR1 SGHTA and CDR2 FQGNSA come from the germline V gene. After removal of 5 bases from V and 8 bases from J, the junction contained 10 bases not matched to a gene. This chain's CDR3 is CASSALTGVYGYTF. The CDR3 nucleotides are TGTGCCAGCAGCGCCTTGACAGGGGTGTACGGCTACACCTTC.

This clone was counted once. The chain has TRBV6-6 and TRBJ2-5; D is possibly TRBD2 (7 bases). Per germline, CDR1 MNHNY and CDR2 SVGAGI (reference sequence). V gave up 5 bases and J gave up 3 bases, with 13 bases separating them. This CDR3 has 14 residues. The CDR3 DNA reads as TGTGCCAGCAGTATTGGGGGGGCGGAAGAGACCCAGTACTTC. It yields the protein CASSIGGAEETQYF.

The V and J genes are TRBV7-6 and TRBJ1-2, with D uncertain. Germline assignment: CDR1 SGHVS and CDR2 FNYEAQ. The V gene lost 2 bases and the J gene lost 7 bases, with 11 bases spanning the gap. The CDR3 consists of 13 residues. Here the CDR3 DNA reads TGTGCCAGCAGCTTATTCGGCGGTCCTGGCTACACCTTC. Translation gives CASSLFGGPGYTF.

This chain links TRBV6-5 with TRBJ1-2; TRBD1 matches at 10 bases. The CDR3 consists of 13 residues. Germline V gives CDR1 MNHEY, CDR2 SVGAGI. J lost 8 bases, V lost 6 bases, and 6 bases had no gene match. Here the CDR3 DNA reads TGTGCCAGCAGCTTAGACAGGGGGCAAGGCTACACCTTC. Protein: CASSLDRGQGYTF.

The chain couples TRBV7-7 to TRBJ2-5; maybe TRBD2 (6 bases). The V and J ends lost 4 bases and 5 bases respectively, with 17 bases between them. Germline V CDR1 and CDR2: SSHAT, FNYEAQ (reference sequence). The CDR3 is 15 residues long. CDR3 in DNA: TGTGCCAGCAGCTCCGGACGCGGGGCGGGGGAGACCCAGTACTTC. It is translated as CASSSGRGAGETQYF.

The chain recombines TRBV5-1 with TRBJ2-3, with TRBD2 matching over 13 bases. The germline gives CDR1 SGHRS, CDR2 YFSETQ. Losses at the gene ends were 2 bases for V and 0 bases for J; bases not matched to a gene: 9. The CDR3 is 19 residues long. The CDR3 region is CASSFGTSGAFASTDTQYF. CDR3 DNA: TGCGCCAGCAGCTTCGGGACTAGCGGGGCCTTTGCTAGCACAGATACGCAGTATTTT.

This clone was detected once. The V and J genes are TRBV7-2 and TRBJ1-2; 7 bases agree with TRBD1. Germline values: CDR1 SGHTA, CDR2 FQGNSA. The length of the CDR3 is 14 residues. J was trimmed by 7 bases and V by 5 bases; bases with no gene match: 10. The CDR3 DNA reads TGTGCCAGCAGCCAGGGGGGCCAGAGGACTGGCTACACCTTC. It specifies CASSQGGQRTGYTF.

The chain carries TRBV5-6 and TRBJ2-5; D perhaps matches TRBD2 (5 bases). CDR1 and CDR2 (germline): SGHDT, YYEEEE. The CDR3 is 13 amino acids. Trimming cost V 0 bases and J 5 bases, with 8 bases left between them. CDR3 nucleotide sequence: TGTGCCAGCAGCTTGGACAGAGGGGAGACCCAGTACTTC. Translated, it gives CASSLDRGETQYF.

The table lists this clone with a count of one. The V gene is TRBV9, the J gene TRBJ2-2; possibly TRBD1 for D (6 bases). Per the germline V gene, CDR1 is SGDLS and CDR2 is YYNGEE. The CDR3 runs 12 residues. Trimming left V 8 bases short and J 4 bases short, with 9 bases between. The DNA of the CDR3 is TGTGCCAGTGACAGGTTCACCGGGGAGCTGTTTTTT. It translates to CASDRFTGELFF.

To note about this clone: The sample has other DNA sequences that encode this CDR3 too. The rearrangement uses TRBV4-2 and TRBJ1-5; D possibly corresponds to TRBD1 (6 bases). The V end was cut by 0 bases, the J end by 0 bases, with 6 bases between. The CDR3 totals 15 residues. Germline V gives CDR1 LGHNA, CDR2 YNFKEQ. The CDR3 sequence: CASSQDRGSNQPQHF. The CDR3 nucleotides are TGTGCCAGCAGCCAAGACAGGGGTAGCAATCAGCCCCAGCATTTT.

This clone was seen a handful of times. This chain links TRBV4-1 with TRBJ1-1, with D perhaps TRBD1 (6 bases). The CDR3 totals 15 residues. Germline V gene sequence: CDR1 MGHRA, CDR2 YSYEKL. Trimming removed 7 bases at V and 5 bases at J, with 20 bases between. The CDR3 nucleotides are TGCGCCAGCAAGCTCGTCGATCAGGGGAGAACTGAAGCTTTCTTT. This translates into CASKLVDQGRTEAFF.

The chain uses TRBV4-1 and TRBJ2-1, with 9 bases identical to TRBD2. The CDR3 totals 16 residues. The junction had 6 bases not matched to a gene; V was cut back by 0 bases and J by 6 bases. The germline V gene encodes CDR1 MGHRA and CDR2 YSYEKL. CDR3 coding DNA: TGCGCCAGCAGCCAAGAAGGATCTAGCGGGGCCAATGAGCAGTTCTTC. Its protein product is CASSQEGSSGANEQFF.

The chain joins TRBV14 to TRBJ2-1; 9 bases fit TRBD2. Trimming cost V 0 bases and J 4 bases; bases outside gene matches: 7. This CDR3 has 17 residues. Germline CDR1 is SGHDN and CDR2 is FVKESK. The CDR3 loop is CASSQDGLAGNYNEQFF. In DNA, the CDR3 is TGTGCCAGCAGCCAAGATGGCCTAGCGGGGAATTACAATGAGCAGTTCTTC.

The V gene is TRBV7-3, the J gene TRBJ1-1; D may be TRBD1 (5 bases). Germline V gene sequence: CDR1 SGHTA, CDR2 FQGTGA. Trimming cost V 5 bases and J 4 bases, with 11 bases left between them. The CDR3 extends over 13 amino acids. CDR3 sequence: CASSPRGGTEAFF. The CDR3 nucleotides read TGTGCCAGCAGCCCTCGGGGGGGCACTGAAGCTTTCTTT.